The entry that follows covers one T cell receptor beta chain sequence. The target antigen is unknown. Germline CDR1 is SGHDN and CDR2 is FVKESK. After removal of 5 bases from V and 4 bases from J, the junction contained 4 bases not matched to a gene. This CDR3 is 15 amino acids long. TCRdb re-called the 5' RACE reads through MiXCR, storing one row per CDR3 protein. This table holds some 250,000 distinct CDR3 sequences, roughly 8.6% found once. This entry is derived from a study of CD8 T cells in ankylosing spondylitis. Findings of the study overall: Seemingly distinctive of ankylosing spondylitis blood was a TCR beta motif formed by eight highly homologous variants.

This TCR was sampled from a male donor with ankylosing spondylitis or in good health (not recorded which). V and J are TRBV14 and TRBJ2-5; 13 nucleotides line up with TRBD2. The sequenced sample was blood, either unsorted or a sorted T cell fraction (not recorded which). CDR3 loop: CASSRGLAGAETQYF. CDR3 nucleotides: TGTGCCAGCAGCAGAGGACTAGCGGGAGCAGAGACCCAGTACTTC.